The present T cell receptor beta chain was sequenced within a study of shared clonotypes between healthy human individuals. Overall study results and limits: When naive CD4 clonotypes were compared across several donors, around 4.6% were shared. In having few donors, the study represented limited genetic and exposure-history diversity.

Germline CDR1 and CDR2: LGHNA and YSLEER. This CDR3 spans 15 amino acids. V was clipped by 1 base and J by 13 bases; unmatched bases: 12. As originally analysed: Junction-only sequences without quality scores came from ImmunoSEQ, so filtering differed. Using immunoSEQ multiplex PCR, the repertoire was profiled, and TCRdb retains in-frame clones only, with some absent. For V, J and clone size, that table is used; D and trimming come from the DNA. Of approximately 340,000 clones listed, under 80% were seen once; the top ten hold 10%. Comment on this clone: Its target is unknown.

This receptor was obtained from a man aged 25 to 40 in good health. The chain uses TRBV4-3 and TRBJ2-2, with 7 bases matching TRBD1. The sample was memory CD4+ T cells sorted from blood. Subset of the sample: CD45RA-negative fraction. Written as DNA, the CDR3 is TGCGCCAGCAGCCAAGCCAGGGGGATGGGAAGGGCGCTGTTTTTT. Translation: CASSQARGMGRALFF.